The source of this T cell receptor (beta chain) is a study of shared clonotypes between healthy human individuals. At the level of the study: Aged 18 to 49, the donors were two women and a few men. For every donor, three CD4 naive, three CD4 memory, two CD8 naive and one CD8 memory plates were used. Findings and limits, study-wide: Memory subsets generally showed smaller estimated richness than naive subsets did. Among non-shared clonotypes, generation probabilities were lower than among those shared by all four donors.

Germline CDR1 MDHEN, CDR2 SYDVKM. Trimming cost V 9 bases and J 6 bases; bases outside gene matches: 4. The CDR3 loop spans 12 amino acids. A note on this clone: As yet, its antigen is unknown.

Only in-frame clones appear in the TCRdb table, and some are missing; sequencing was by immunoSEQ multiplex PCR. This table has 1,400,000 or so clones, 98% to 99% appearing once. The V gene is TRBV28, the J gene TRBJ1-4; 7 positions agree with TRBD1. This clonotype was sampled from a man in his thirties or forties in good health. Sample: naive CD4+ T cells sorted from blood. Described subset: CD45RA+ positively selected. The CDR3 nucleotides are TGTGCCAGTAGACAGGGCGATGAAAAACTGTTTTTT. This gives the protein CASRQGDEKLFF.